Here is one T cell receptor beta chain with its context. As yet, its antigen is unknown. Via MiXCR, TCRdb re-called the 5' RACE reads, giving one row per CDR3 protein. This table holds roughly 400,000 distinct CDR3 sequences, 20% to 25% found once. This record belongs to a study of T-cell memory formation after mild COVID-19. Study conclusions and caveats: The authors did not confirm SARS-CoV-2 specificity of second-wave clones peaking day 37. Day 15 to 85 contracting clones showed balanced CD4/CD8; later expanders leaned CD4+.

The V end lost 3 bases, the J end lost 3 bases, and 15 bases lay between the germline ends. This CDR3 has 15 amino acids. In germline, CDR1 is SGHRS, CDR2 YFSETQ. The receptor was isolated from an adult woman who had mild COVID-19 (a few samples of this study predate the infection). Cell type and time point are not known. V usage is TRBV5-1 and J usage is TRBJ1-1; D might be TRBD1 (5 bases). Sequenced sample: PBMCs or a T cell subset sorted from them (not recorded which). The DNA of the CDR3 is TGCGCCAGCAGCTCGTACGCAGACAGATACACTGAAGCTTTCTTT. Amino acid sequence: CASSSYADRYTEAFF.